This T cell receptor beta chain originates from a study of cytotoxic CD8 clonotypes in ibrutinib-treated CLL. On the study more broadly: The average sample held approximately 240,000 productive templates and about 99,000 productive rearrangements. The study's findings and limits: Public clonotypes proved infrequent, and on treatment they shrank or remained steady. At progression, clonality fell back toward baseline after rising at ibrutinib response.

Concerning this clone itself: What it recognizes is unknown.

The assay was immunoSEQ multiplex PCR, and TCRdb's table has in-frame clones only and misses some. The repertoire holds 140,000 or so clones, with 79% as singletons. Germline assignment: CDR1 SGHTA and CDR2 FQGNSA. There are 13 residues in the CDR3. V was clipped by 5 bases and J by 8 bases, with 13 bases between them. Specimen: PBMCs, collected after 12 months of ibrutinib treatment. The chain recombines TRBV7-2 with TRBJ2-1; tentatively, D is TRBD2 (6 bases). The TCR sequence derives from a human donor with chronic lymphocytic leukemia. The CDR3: CASSAVLAYEQFF. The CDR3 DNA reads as TGTGCCAGCAGCGCCGTACTAGCTTATGAGCAGTTCTTC.